One and the same sample provided the 30 T cell receptor beta chains below, sequenced in a study of shared clonotypes between healthy human individuals. Libraries were prepared by immunoSEQ multiplex PCR; TCRdb keeps only in-frame clonotypes and omits some of them. This table has some 1,100,000 clones, 78% appearing once. Sequencing used memory CD4+ T cells from PBMCs. The sample's subset: CD45RA-negative fraction. All receptors derive from a man aged 18 to 29 in good health. Some clones in this sample may be carry-over from other donors' samples.

The rearrangement links TRBV9 to TRBJ2-5; TRBD2 is a possible D gene (5 bases). V lost 0 bases and J 1 base, leaving 7 bases between the germline ends. From germline, CDR1 is SGDLS and CDR2 YYNGEE. The CDR3 sequence is 14 residues long. The CDR3 reads CASSVGTSQETQYF. The CDR3 nucleotides read TGTGCCAGCAGCGTAGGCACTAGCCAAGAGACCCAGTACTTC.

This chain uses TRBV7-8 with TRBJ1-3; no clear D gene. The length of the CDR3 is 16 residues. Trimming left V 4 bases short and J 0 bases short, with 13 bases between. Germline CDR1 SGHVS, CDR2 FQNEAQ. CDR3 loop: CASSYGSANSGNTIYF. The CDR3, as DNA: TGTGCCAGCAGCTATGGGAGTGCTAACTCTGGAAACACCATATATTTT.

This chain connects TRBV30 to TRBJ1-1; D remains unclear. V was shortened by 7 bases and J by 1 base, with 13 bases between the two germline ends. The germline V gene has CDR1 GTSNPN and CDR2 SVGIG (reference sequence). The CDR3 consists of 13 residues. The CDR3 sequence is CAFSHRSNTEAFF. CDR3 DNA sequence: TGTGCCTTCTCTCACCGGTCGAACACTGAAGCTTTCTTT.

The rearrangement uses TRBV6-6 and TRBJ1-3; D not resolved. The germline gives CDR1 MNHNY, CDR2 SVGAGI (reference sequence). The V end was cut by 7 bases, the J end by 2 bases, with 12 bases between. The CDR3 spans 14 residues. The DNA of the CDR3 is TGTGCCAGCACTAGAACAGAAACTGGAAACACCATATATTTT. Translating gives CASTRTETGNTIYF.

On this clone: One base separates it from a far larger clone, so it is likely a read error. V usage is TRBV2 and J usage is TRBJ2-5; no clear D gene. The CDR3 is made up of 11 amino acids. The V gene lost 6 bases and the J gene lost 2 bases, with 4 bases spanning the gap. The germline CDR1 and CDR2 sequences are SNHLY and FYNNEI. This CDR3 is CASRGQETQYF. In DNA, the CDR3 is TGTGCCAGCAGGGGGCAAGAGACCCAGTACTTC.

This chain connects TRBV20-1 to TRBJ1-6; D unresolved. Germline assignment: CDR1 DFQATT and CDR2 SNEGSKA (reference sequence). There are 11 residues in the CDR3. Trimming left V 3 bases short and J 12 bases short, with 9 bases between. The CDR3 DNA follows: TGCAGTGCTAGGTTCGGGGAACCCCTCCACTTT. This translates into CSARFGEPLHF.

The chain carries TRBV5-1 and TRBJ2-3; a weak D match, TRBD1 (6 bases). V was cut by 0 bases and J by 3 bases, with 11 bases left in between. This CDR3 region has 15 residues. Looked up from germline, CDR1 is SGHRS and CDR2 is YFSETQ. The DNA for the CDR3 is TGCGCCAGCAGCTTGGATGGACAGAAAACAGATACGCAGTATTTT. It encodes CASSLDGQKTDTQYF.

V and J are TRBV2 and TRBJ2-7; TRBD2 matches at 7 bases. Germline CDR1 reads SNHLY; CDR2 reads FYNNEI. The CDR3 has 15 amino acids. V was clipped by 3 bases and J by 5 bases; unmatched bases: 10. CDR3 bases: TGTGCCAGCAGTGACGGCGCGGGAGTGTTTGACGAGCAGTACTTC. Protein product: CASSDGAGVFDEQYF.

The chain joins TRBV7-3 to TRBJ2-2, with D possibly called TRBD1 or TRBD2 (5 bases each). V lost 2 bases, J lost 6 bases, and 16 bases lay in between. CDR1 and CDR2 from the germline V gene are SGHTA and FQGTGA. CDR3 size: 16 residues. The CDR3 region is CASSLSATGTPGELFF. CDR3 nucleotides: TGTGCCAGCAGCTTATCGGCCACTGGGACCCCCGGGGAGCTGTTTTTT.

The V call is TRBV30, the J call TRBJ2-1; the D gene is possibly TRBD2 (5 bases). CDR1 and CDR2 (germline): GTSNPN, SVGIG (reference sequence). CDR3 length equals 14 residues. Trimming took off 3 bases at V and 9 bases at J, with 18 bases between the two ends. Here the CDR3 reads CAWRDLEGVAEQFF. The DNA for the CDR3 is TGTGCCTGGAGGGACCTCGAGGGTGTTGCTGAGCAGTTCTTC.

This chain uses TRBV5-6 with TRBJ2-5; no clear D. V dropped 4 bases and J dropped 5 bases, with 12 bases sitting between them. There are 13 residues in the CDR3. Germline V gives CDR1 SGHDT, CDR2 YYEEEE. DNA of the CDR3: TGTGCCAGCAGCCCGGACCGAACCGAGACCCAGTACTTC. Translating gives CASSPDRTETQYF.

The CDR3 protein is CASSVAGSSGRSGELFF. The CDR3 bases are TGTGCCAGCAGCGTAGCGGGTAGTAGCGGGAGATCCGGGGAGCTGTTTTTT. The chain couples TRBV9 to TRBJ2-2; TRBD2 aligns across 9 bases. Germline values: CDR1 SGDLS, CDR2 YYNGEE. Germline trimming cut 0 bases from V and 6 bases from J; bases unmatched to any gene: 9. The CDR3 runs 17 residues.

This chain uses TRBV5-1 with TRBJ2-7; weak D call: TRBD1 (5 bases). The CDR3 loop spans 11 amino acids. Trimming took off 4 bases at V and 3 bases at J, with 5 bases between the two ends. Germline assignment: CDR1 SGHRS and CDR2 YFSETQ. The CDR3 DNA sequence: TGCGCCAGCAGCAGGGGCTACGAGCAGTACTTC. Translating gives CASSRGYEQYF. Complete variable domain (other parts from reference TRBV5-1 and TRBJ2-7): KAGVTQTPRYLIKTRGQQVTLSCSPISGHRSVSWYQQTPGQGLQFLFEYFSETQRNKGNFPGRFSGRQFSNSRSEMNVSTLELGDSALYLCASSRGYEQYFGPGTRLTVT.

The J gene is TRBJ2-1, the V gene TRBV29-1; TRBD2 matches at 8 bases. This CDR3 is built from 16 residues. V lost 3 bases to trimming and J lost 1 base; unmatched junction nucleotides: 8. The germline V gene encodes CDR1 SQVTM and CDR2 ANQGSEA. CDR3: CSVETPGRGSYNEQFF. CDR3 bases: TGCAGCGTTGAGACCCCCGGGAGGGGTTCCTACAATGAGCAGTTCTTC.

The chain is built from TRBV7-9 and TRBJ1-4; D unresolved. There are 16 residues in the CDR3. Trimming removed 0 bases from V and 4 bases from J, with 12 bases in between. CDR1 and CDR2 (germline): SEHNR, FQNEAQ (reference sequence). CDR3 residues: CASSLALGAGNEKLFF. In nucleotides, the CDR3 is TGTGCCAGCAGCTTAGCGTTGGGCGCGGGTAATGAAAAACTGTTTTTT.

The chain recombines TRBV7-2 with TRBJ2-1, with 8 positions matching TRBD1. Germline V CDR1 and CDR2: SGHTA, FQGNSA. With V trimmed by 5 bases and J by 9 bases, 9 bases remained unmatched. The CDR3 contains 14 residues. The CDR3 DNA sequence: TGTGCCAGCAGCCAGGACTTACAGGGGGTTGAGCAGTTCTTC. It is translated as CASSQDLQGVEQFF.

The genes are TRBV4-1 and TRBJ2-2; 7 bases agree with TRBD1. The germline V gene has CDR1 MGHRA and CDR2 YSYEKL. Unmatched junction bases numbered 6, after V lost 1 base and J lost 4 bases. This CDR3 is built from 16 residues. The CDR3 is CASSQAGTVSTGELFF. The DNA for the CDR3 is TGCGCCAGCAGCCAAGCGGGGACAGTTAGCACCGGGGAGCTGTTTTTT.

The chain recombines TRBV7-3 with TRBJ2-3, with a tentative D call TRBD2 (6 bases). The CDR3 consists of 16 residues. The V end was cut by 4 bases, the J end by 3 bases, with 17 bases between. CDR1 and CDR2 (germline): SGHTA, FQGTGA. In nucleotides, the CDR3 is TGTGCCAGCAGCTCCCACGCAGCCGGGAGTACAGATACGCAGTATTTT. Translation: CASSSHAAGSTDTQYF.

In DNA form, the CDR3 reads TGTGCCTGGAGTGTACGAGGGGCGAGCAACACTGAAGCTTTCTTT. It yields the protein CAWSVRGASNTEAFF. The chain links TRBV30 to TRBJ1-1; weak D call: TRBD1 (5 bases). V was pared by 0 bases and J by 2 bases, with 13 bases between. CDR1 is GTSNPN, CDR2 SVGIG, per germline (reference sequence). CDR3 length: 15 amino acids.

This clone has more than one count but fewer than ten. This rearrangement joins TRBV29-1 to TRBJ1-1, with a possible D match to TRBD1 (6 bases). Looked up from germline, CDR1 is SQVTM and CDR2 is ANQGSEA. The CDR3 loop spans 12 amino acids. The V end was cut by 7 bases, the J end by 0 bases, with 9 bases between. DNA of the CDR3: TGCAGCGCAGGGGCGATGAACACTGAAGCTTTCTTT. It translates to CSAGAMNTEAFF.

The CDR3 region has the DNA TGTGCCAGCAGCGTAGAGCCTAGCGGGACGGCTGAGCAGTTCTTC. It codes for CASSVEPSGTAEQFF. This chain uses TRBV9 with TRBJ2-1; 9 bases agree with TRBD2. The CDR3 sequence is 15 residues long. J was trimmed by 9 bases and V by 0 bases; bases with no gene match: 7. The germline V gene has CDR1 SGDLS and CDR2 YYNGEE.

The chain has TRBV28 and TRBJ1-1; TRBD1 is a possible D gene (5 bases). CDR3 length equals 16 residues. Germline V gives CDR1 MDHEN, CDR2 SYDVKM. With 5 bases removed from V and 4 bases from J, the gap between germline ends came to 20 bases. DNA for the CDR3: TGTGCCAGCAGTGGCGCGGGTCGCACGAGGGGCACTGAAGCTTTCTTT. As protein: CASSGAGRTRGTEAFF. The full variable domain, its missing parts supplied by reference TRBV28 and TRBJ1-1, is DVKVTQSSRYLVKRTGEKVFLECVQDMDHENMFWYRQDPGLGLRLIYFSYDVKMKEKGDIPEGYSVSREKKERFSLILESASTNQTSMYLCASSGAGRTRGTEAFFGQGTRLTVV.

This chain joins TRBV5-6 and TRBJ1-2, with D uncertain. The CDR3 totals 13 residues. Trimming pared 7 bases from V and 5 bases from J, leaving 15 bases between. Germline V gives CDR1 SGHDT, CDR2 YYEEEE. The CDR3 region has the DNA TGTGCCAGCGCCCTCCGACGCTTATATGGCTACACCTTC. Its protein product is CASALRRLYGYTF.

CDR3 residues: CASSLQAETQYF. CDR3 DNA: TGTGCCAGCAGTTTACAAGCAGAGACCCAGTACTTC. The chain uses TRBV28 and TRBJ2-5; the D is unclear. V lost 2 bases and J 4 bases, leaving 5 bases between the germline ends. The CDR3 is 12 residues long. The germline gives CDR1 MDHEN, CDR2 SYDVKM. The complete variable domain, with remaining parts taken from reference TRBV28 and TRBJ2-5, reads DVKVTQSSRYLVKRTGEKVFLECVQDMDHENMFWYRQDPGLGLRLIYFSYDVKMKEKGDIPEGYSVSREKKERFSLILESASTNQTSMYLCASSLQAETQYFGPGTRLLVL.

The CDR3 DNA follows: TGCGCCAGCAGTCCAGTAAGCACAGATACGCAGTATTTT. Translation gives CASSPVSTDTQYF. This chain links TRBV23-1 with TRBJ2-3; D is uncertain. TRBV23-1 has ORF status, its function being uncertain. The V and J ends lost 4 bases and 0 bases respectively, with 5 bases between them. There are 13 residues in the CDR3.

The chain couples TRBV25-1 to TRBJ1-1, with 11 bases that match TRBD1. There are 15 residues in the CDR3. With V trimmed by 2 bases and J by 4 bases, 3 bases remained unmatched. The germline gives CDR1 MGHDK, CDR2 SYGVNS. DNA for the CDR3: TGTGCCAGCAGTGAACACGGACAGGGGGCCACTGAAGCTTTCTTT. It specifies CASSEHGQGATEAFF. Filled out from reference TRBV25-1 and TRBJ1-1, the complete variable domain reads EADIYQTPRYLVIGTGKKITLECSQTMGHDKMYWYQQDPGMELHLIHYSYGVNSTEKGDLSSESTVSRIRTEHFPLTLESARPSHTSQYLCASSEHGQGATEAFFGQGTRLTVV.

This chain links TRBV19 with TRBJ2-3; TRBD2 agrees at 10 bases. J lost 0 bases, V lost 3 bases, and 15 bases had no gene match. CDR1 LNHDA and CDR2 SQIVND come from the germline V gene (reference sequence). This CDR3 contains 20 residues. CDR3 sequence reads: CASSIRTRTSGGLSTDTQYF. The CDR3 DNA reads TGTGCCAGTAGTATTCGTACCCGGACTAGCGGAGGCCTTAGCACAGATACGCAGTATTTT.

This clone occurred once. The genes are TRBV6-1 and TRBJ2-7; 7 nucleotides line up with TRBD1. This CDR3 has 15 amino acids. In germline, CDR1 is MNHNS, CDR2 SASEGT. V lost 1 base to trimming and J lost 2 bases; unmatched junction nucleotides: 5. In nucleotides, the CDR3 is TGTGCCAGCAGTGAAGTATCGACAGGGCCCTACGAGCAGTACTTC. Protein sequence: CASSEVSTGPYEQYF.

On this clone: This same CDR3 is encoded by further DNA sequences in the sample. CDR3 nucleotide sequence: TGTGCCAGCACACCGGGACCTACCTACGAGCAGTACTTC. This translates into CASTPGPTYEQYF. The chain is built from TRBV7-2 and TRBJ2-7, with D possibly called TRBD1 or TRBD2 (5 bases each). The germline V and J ends were trimmed by 7 bases and 2 bases, with 12 bases remaining between them. This CDR3 comprises 13 residues. Germline-derived CDR1 and CDR2 are SGHTA and FQGNSA. Full variable domain (missing parts from reference TRBV7-2 and TRBJ2-7): GAGVSQSPSNKVTEKGKDVELRCDPISGHTALYWYRQSLGQGLEFLIYFQGNSAPDKSGLPSDRFSAERTGGSVSTLTIQRTQQEDSAVYLCASTPGPTYEQYFGPGTRLTVT.

DNA of the CDR3: TGTGCCAGCAGCTTCGGACTAGCCGTCTTGGGATATGAGCAGTTCTTC. It codes for CASSFGLAVLGYEQFF. V and J are TRBV7-8 and TRBJ2-1; 8 bases match TRBD2. Trimming at V came to 3 bases and at J to 8 bases, leaving 12 bases not matched to a gene. This CDR3 region has 16 residues. CDR1 is SGHVS, CDR2 FQNEAQ, per germline.